The clone carrying this TCR beta chain was seen a handful of times. Its specificity is unknown. This entry is derived from a study of blood T cells in healthy people across ages. Study-wide findings and caveats: The donors' CMV status was not determined, possibly confounding changes in expanded clonotypes.

Unmatched junction bases numbered 7, after V lost 4 bases and J lost 5 bases. Germline loops: CDR1 LGHDT, CDR2 YNNKEL (reference sequence). CDR3 size: 15 residues. A second PCR of 7 to 11 cycles used a sample-barcoded 5' primer and a J-beta primer mix. TCRdb re-analysed the 5' RACE reads in MiXCR, keeping a single row per CDR3 protein. The table records 550,000 to 650,000 distinct CDR3 sequences, about 30% of them present only once. The specimen was blood. The chain recombines TRBV3-1 with TRBJ1-1; 10 nucleotides agree with TRBD1. The TCR originated in a woman older than 75 in good health. CDR3 sequence reads: CASSPRTGGRTEAFF. In DNA form, the CDR3 reads TGTGCCAGCAGCCCTAGGACAGGGGGAAGGACTGAAGCTTTCTTT.